The clone carrying this TCR beta chain was counted only a few times. Antigen: not known. The data were taken from a study of identical twins. Overall study findings and caveats: Out-of-frame alpha sequences shared by twins showed excess low generation probability. The study found that models underestimated out-of-frame TCR alpha sharing in monozygotic twins.

Template switching introduced a universal primer site, and the cDNA bore unique molecular identifiers. MiXCR, run by TCRdb on the 5' RACE reads, gives a single entry per CDR3 protein. The sample has approximately 550,000 distinct CDR3 sequences, about 22% seen once. The CDR3 extends over 14 amino acids. Germline CDR1 reads MNHNS; CDR2 reads SASEGT. The V end lost 5 bases, the J end lost 1 base, and 11 bases lay between the germline ends. These same data were also listed under a study on yellow fever vaccine responses in identical twins.

Material: CD4+ T cells sorted from blood. The genes are TRBV6-1 and TRBJ2-5, with D possibly TRBD2 on 6 matching bases. The source is a woman younger than 30 in good health. CDR3 nucleotide sequence: TGTGCCAGCAGTCCCGGGGGTATCCAAGAGACCCAGTACTTC. As protein: CASSPGGIQETQYF.